This T cell receptor beta chain stems from a study of T cell repertoires in cytomegalovirus infection. The overall study: The authors relied on CMV epitopes, both recently identified HLA-C-restricted and well-studied HLA-B-restricted. A matching HLA type, together with CMV infection, was signaled by public TCR beta signatures.

Ten or more counts support this clonotype. Its cognate antigen is unknown. This CDR3 comprises 13 residues. The germline V and J ends were trimmed by 6 bases and 1 base, with 8 bases remaining between them. Germline CDR1 and CDR2: MNHEY and SMNVEV (reference sequence). In TCRdb, the reads were re-called with MiXCR into one record per CDR3 protein. The table records approximately 1,000,000 distinct CDR3 sequences, 30% to 40% of them present only once. This TCR came from a human donor in good health (CMV status not recorded). Some clones in this sample may be carry-over from other donors' samples. The chain links TRBV27 to TRBJ2-3; tentative D call: TRBD2 (6 bases). The material was cultured CD8+ T cells from PBMCs, obtained from culture after CMV antigen stimulation. CDR3 sequence reads: CASSWGGTDTQYF. The CDR3 bases are TGTGCCAGCAGCTGGGGGGGCACAGATACGCAGTATTTT.